The clone carrying this T cell receptor beta chain occurred a few times. Its antigen is unidentified. This sample is drawn from a study of blood T cells in healthy people across ages. Study outcomes and limitations: Total diversity from one million sequenced T cells was likely underestimated.

PCR was performed a second time for 7 to 11 cycles using a sample-barcoded 5' primer and a J-beta primer mix. The template-switch adaptor, which had 12 random nucleotides, put a tag on each cDNA molecule. Each CDR3 protein gets one entry after TCRdb re-called the 5' RACE reads with MiXCR. The table has 630,000 or so distinct CDR3 sequences, about 30% seen once. The CDR3 covers 13 residues. Looked up from germline, CDR1 is SNHLY and CDR2 is FYNNEI. The material sequenced was blood. This clonotype was sampled from a woman over 75 in good health. The chain has TRBV2 and TRBJ2-7; D not resolved. The tail of the sequence fits TRBJ2-5 better, so the J call may be wrong. The CDR3 DNA reads as TGTGCCAGCAGTGTGTTGGCTCTGGAGACCCAGTACTTC. It translates to CASSVLALETQYF.